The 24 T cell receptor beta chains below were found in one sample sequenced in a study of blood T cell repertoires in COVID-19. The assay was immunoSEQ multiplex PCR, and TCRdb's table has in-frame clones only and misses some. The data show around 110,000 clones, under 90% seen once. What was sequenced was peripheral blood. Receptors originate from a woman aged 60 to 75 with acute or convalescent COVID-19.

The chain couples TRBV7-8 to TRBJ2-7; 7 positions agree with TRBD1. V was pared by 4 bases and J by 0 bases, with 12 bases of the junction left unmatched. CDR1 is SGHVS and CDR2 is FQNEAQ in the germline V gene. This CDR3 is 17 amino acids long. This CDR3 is CASSSLGTDSRSYEQYF. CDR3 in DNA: TGTGCCAGCAGCTCTCTAGGGACAGACTCTCGCTCCTACGAGCAGTACTTC.

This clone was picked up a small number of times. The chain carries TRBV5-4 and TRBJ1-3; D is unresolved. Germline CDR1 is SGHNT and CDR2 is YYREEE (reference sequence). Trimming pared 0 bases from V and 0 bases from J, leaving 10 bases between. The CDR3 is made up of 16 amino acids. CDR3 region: CASSLVGSGSGNTIYF. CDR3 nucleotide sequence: TGTGCCAGCAGCTTGGTTGGTTCGGGCTCTGGAAACACCATATATTTT. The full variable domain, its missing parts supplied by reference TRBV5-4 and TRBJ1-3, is ETGVTQSPTHLIKTRGQQVTLRCSSQSGHNTVSWYQQALGQGPQFIFQYYREEENGRGNFPPRFSGLQFPNYSSELNVNALELDDSALYLCASSLVGSGSGNTIYFGEGSWLTVV.

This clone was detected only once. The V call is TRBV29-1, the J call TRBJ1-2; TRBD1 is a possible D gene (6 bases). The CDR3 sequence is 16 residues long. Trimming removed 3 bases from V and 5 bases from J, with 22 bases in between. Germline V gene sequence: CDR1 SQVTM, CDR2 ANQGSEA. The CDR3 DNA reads TGCAGCGTTGATTCCCTAGGGGGTGGCGCCTGGTATGGCTACACCTTC. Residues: CSVDSLGGGAWYGYTF.

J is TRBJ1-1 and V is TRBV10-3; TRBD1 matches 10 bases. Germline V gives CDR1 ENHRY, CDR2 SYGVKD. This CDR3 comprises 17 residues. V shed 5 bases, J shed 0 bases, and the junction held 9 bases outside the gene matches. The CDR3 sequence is CAISPTDRGHLNTEAFF. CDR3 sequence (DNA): TGTGCCATCAGTCCTACTGACAGGGGGCATCTGAACACTGAAGCTTTCTTT.

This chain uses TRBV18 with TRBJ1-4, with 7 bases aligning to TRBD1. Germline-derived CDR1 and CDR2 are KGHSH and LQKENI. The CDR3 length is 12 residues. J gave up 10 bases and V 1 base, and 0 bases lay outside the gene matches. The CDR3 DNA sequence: TGTGCCAGCTCACCACAGGGGGCAAAACTGTTTTTT. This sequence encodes CASSPQGAKLFF.

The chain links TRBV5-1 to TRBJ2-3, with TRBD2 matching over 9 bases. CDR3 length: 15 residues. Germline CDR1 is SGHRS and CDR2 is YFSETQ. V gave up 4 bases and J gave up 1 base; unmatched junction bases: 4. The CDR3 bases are TGCGCCAGCAGCGAGATAGCGGGGGGCACAGATACGCAGTATTTT. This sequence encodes CASSEIAGGTDTQYF. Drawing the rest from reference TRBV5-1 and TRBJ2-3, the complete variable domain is KAGVTQTPRYLIKTRGQQVTLSCSPISGHRSVSWYQQTPGQGLQFLFEYFSETQRNKGNFPGRFSGRQFSNSRSEMNVSTLELGDSALYLCASSEIAGGTDTQYFGPGTRLTVL.

The CDR3 is CAWSPGTANEKLFF. DNA of the CDR3: TGTGCCTGGAGCCCAGGGACAGCTAATGAAAAACTGTTTTTT. The V gene is TRBV30, the J gene TRBJ1-4; 7 nucleotides match TRBD1. Germline V gives CDR1 GTSNPN, CDR2 SVGIG (reference sequence). This CDR3 has 14 amino acids. Trimming took 3 bases from V and 3 from J; bases not matched to a gene: 4.

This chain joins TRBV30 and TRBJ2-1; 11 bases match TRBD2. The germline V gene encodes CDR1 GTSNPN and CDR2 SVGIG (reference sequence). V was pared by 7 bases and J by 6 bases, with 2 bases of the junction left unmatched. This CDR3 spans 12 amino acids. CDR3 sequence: CALGLAANEQFF. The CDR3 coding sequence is TGTGCCTTGGGACTAGCGGCCAATGAGCAGTTCTTC.

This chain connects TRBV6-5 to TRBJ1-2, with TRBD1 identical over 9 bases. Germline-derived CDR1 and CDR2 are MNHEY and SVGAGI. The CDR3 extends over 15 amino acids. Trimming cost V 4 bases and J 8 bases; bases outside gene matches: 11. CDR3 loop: CASSSGTGSRRGYTF. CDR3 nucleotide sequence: TGTGCCAGCAGTTCAGGGACAGGGAGTCGTAGGGGCTACACCTTC.

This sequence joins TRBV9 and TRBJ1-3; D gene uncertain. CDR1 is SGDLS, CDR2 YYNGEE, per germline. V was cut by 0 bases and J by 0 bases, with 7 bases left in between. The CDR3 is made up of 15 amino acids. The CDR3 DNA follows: TGTGCCAGCAGCGTAGGACTGAGCTCTGGAAACACCATATATTTT. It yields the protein CASSVGLSSGNTIYF.

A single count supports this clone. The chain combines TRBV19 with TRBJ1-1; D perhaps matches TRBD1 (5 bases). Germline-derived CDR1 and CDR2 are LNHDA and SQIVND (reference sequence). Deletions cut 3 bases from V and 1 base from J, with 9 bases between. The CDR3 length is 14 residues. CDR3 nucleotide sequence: TGTGCCAGTAGTATCGGGCAGGGGAACACTGAAGCTTTCTTT. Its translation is CASSIGQGNTEAFF. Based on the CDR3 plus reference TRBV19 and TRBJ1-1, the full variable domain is DGGITQSPKYLFRKEGQNVTLSCEQNLNHDAMYWYRQDPGQGLRLIYYSQIVNDFQKGDIAEGYSVSREKKESFPLTVTSAQKNPTAFYLCASSIGQGNTEAFFGQGTRLTVV.

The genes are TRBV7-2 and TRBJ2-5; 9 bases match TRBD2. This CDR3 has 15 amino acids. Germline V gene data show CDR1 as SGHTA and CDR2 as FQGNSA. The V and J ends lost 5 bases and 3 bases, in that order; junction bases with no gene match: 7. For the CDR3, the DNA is TGTGCCAGCAGCACACCGGGACTAGCAAAAGAGACCCAGTACTTC. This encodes CASSTPGLAKETQYF.

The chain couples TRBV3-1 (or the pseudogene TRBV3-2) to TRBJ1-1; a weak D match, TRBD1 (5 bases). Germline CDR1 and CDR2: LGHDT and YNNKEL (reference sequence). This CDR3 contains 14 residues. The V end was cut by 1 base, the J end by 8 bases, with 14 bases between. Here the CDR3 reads CASSQVPGWGEAFF. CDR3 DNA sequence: TGTGCCAGCAGCCAAGTACCCGGATGGGGCGAAGCTTTCTTT.

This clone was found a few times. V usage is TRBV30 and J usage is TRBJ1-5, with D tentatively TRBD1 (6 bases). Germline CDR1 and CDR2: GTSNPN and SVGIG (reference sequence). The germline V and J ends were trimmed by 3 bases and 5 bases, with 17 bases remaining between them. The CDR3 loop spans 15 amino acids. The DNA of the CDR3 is TGTGCCTGGAGCTTCGGTGGGGGGGCTGATCAGCCCCAGCATTTT. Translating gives CAWSFGGGADQPQHF. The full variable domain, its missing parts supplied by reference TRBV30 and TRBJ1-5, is SQTIHQWPATLVQPVGSPLSLECTVEGTSNPNLYWYRQAAGRGLQLLFYSVGIGQISSEVPQNLSASRPQDRQFILSSKKLLLSDSGFYLCAWSFGGGADQPQHFGDGTRLSIL.

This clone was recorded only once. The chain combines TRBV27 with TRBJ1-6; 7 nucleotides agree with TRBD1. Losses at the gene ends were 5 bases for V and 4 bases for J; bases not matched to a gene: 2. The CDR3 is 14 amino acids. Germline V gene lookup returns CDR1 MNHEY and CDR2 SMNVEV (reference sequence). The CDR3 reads CASSKGQYNSPLHF. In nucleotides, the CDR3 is TGTGCCAGCAGTAAGGGACAGTATAATTCACCCCTCCACTTT.

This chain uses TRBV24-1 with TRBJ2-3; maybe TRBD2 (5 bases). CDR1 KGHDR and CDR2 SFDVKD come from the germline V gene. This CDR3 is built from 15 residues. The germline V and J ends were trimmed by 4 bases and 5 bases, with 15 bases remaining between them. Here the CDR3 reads CATSDPRGAGDTQYF. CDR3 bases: TGTGCCACCAGTGACCCCCGGGGAGCAGGAGATACGCAGTATTTT.

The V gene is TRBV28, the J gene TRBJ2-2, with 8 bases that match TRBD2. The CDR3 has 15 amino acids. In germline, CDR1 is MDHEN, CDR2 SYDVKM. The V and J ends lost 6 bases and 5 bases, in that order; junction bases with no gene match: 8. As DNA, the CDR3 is TGTGCCAGCAGGAGTAGCGGGGAAGCGACCGGGGAGCTGTTTTTT. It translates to CASRSSGEATGELFF. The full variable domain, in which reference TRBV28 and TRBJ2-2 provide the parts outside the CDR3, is DVKVTQSSRYLVKRTGEKVFLECVQDMDHENMFWYRQDPGLGLRLIYFSYDVKMKEKGDIPEGYSVSREKKERFSLILESASTNQTSMYLCASRSSGEATGELFFGEGSRLTVL.

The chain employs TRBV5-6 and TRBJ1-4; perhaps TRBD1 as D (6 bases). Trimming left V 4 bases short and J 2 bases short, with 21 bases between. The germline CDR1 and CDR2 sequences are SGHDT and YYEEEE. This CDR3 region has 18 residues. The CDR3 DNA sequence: TGTGCCAGCAGCGCGAGGACAGTCTCGGGTACGACTAATGAAAAACTGTTTTTT. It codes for CASSARTVSGTTNEKLFF.

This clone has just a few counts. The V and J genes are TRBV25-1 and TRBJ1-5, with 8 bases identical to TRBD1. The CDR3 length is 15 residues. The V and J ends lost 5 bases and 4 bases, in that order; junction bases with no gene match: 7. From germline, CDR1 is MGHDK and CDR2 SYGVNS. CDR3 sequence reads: CASSPKGQDNQPQHF. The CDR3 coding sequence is TGTGCCAGCAGTCCAAAGGGACAGGATAATCAGCCCCAGCATTTT. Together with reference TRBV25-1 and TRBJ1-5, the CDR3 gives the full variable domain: EADIYQTPRYLVIGTGKKITLECSQTMGHDKMYWYQQDPGMELHLIHYSYGVNSTEKGDLSSESTVSRIRTEHFPLTLESARPSHTSQYLCASSPKGQDNQPQHFGDGTRLSIL.

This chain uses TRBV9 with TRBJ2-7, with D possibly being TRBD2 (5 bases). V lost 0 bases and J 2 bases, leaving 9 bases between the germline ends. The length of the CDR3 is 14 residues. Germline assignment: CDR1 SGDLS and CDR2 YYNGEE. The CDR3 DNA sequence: TGTGCCAGCAGCGTAGCTGAGAGGGCCTACGAGCAGTACTTC. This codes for CASSVAERAYEQYF.

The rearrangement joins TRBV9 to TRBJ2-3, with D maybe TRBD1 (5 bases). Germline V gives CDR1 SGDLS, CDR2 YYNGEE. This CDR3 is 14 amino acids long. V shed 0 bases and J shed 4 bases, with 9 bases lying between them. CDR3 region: CASSVVSGSDTQYF. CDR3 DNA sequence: TGTGCCAGCAGCGTAGTATCAGGGTCAGATACGCAGTATTTT.

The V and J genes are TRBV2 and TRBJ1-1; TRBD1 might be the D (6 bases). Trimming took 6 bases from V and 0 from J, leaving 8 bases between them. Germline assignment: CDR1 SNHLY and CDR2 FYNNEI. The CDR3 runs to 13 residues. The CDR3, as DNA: TGTGCCAGCAGCGGACAGCTGAACACTGAAGCTTTCTTT. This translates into CASSGQLNTEAFF.

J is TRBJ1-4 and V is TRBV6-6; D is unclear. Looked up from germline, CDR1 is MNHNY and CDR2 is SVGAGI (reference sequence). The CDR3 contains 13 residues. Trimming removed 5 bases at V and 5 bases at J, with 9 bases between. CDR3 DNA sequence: TGTGCCAGCAGTCCCTCCGGGAATGAAAAACTGTTTTTT. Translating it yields CASSPSGNEKLFF.

CDR3 sequence reads: CASSQGRGTDPSYEQYF. The CDR3 coding sequence is TGTGCCAGCAGCCAAGGAAGGGGGACCGACCCGTCCTACGAGCAGTACTTC. V is TRBV3-1 (or the pseudogene TRBV3-2) and J is TRBJ2-7; D perhaps matches TRBD1 (6 bases). This CDR3 comprises 17 residues. Germline lookup yields CDR1 LGHDT and CDR2 YNNKEL (reference sequence). V lost 1 base, J lost 1 base, and 17 bases lay in between.